The 29 T cell receptor beta chains presented below share a single source sample, sequenced in a study of T cells in women clearing cervical HPV infection. The protocol was immunoSEQ multiplex PCR, while the TCRdb copy is restricted to in-frame clones and leaves out a portion. The sample spans more than 30,000 clones; the ten largest clones claim 3.5%. The sequenced sample consisted of blood buffy coat. The receptors stem from a woman aged 18 to 75 with a cervical HPV16 infection that either progressed to CIN3+ or cleared (not recorded which).

A word on this clone: With the read ending 3 residues before the CDR3 end, the germline J gene is used to fill in that end. The chain has TRBV2 and TRBJ1-3, with unresolved D. Trimming removed 5 bases from V and 0 bases from J, with 5 bases in between. CDR1 and CDR2 (germline): SNHLY, FYNNEI. The CDR3 is made up of 13 amino acids. CDR3: CASSTNSGNTIYF. The covered CDR3 bases are TGTGCCAGCAGTACTAACTCTGGAAACACC.

On this clone: The read is 3 residues too short to cover the CDR3 end, so that end is filled in from the germline J gene. The chain combines TRBV29-1 with TRBJ2-1, with 10 bases identical to TRBD2. The CDR3 has 12 amino acids. J gave up 5 bases and V 8 bases, and 3 bases lay outside the gene matches. Germline assignment: CDR1 SQVTM and CDR2 ANQGSEA. Incomplete CDR3 DNA: TGCAGCTCTACTAGCGGGAACAATGAG. Translating gives CSSTSGNNE. The whole CDR3 protein reads CSSTSGNNEQFF.

As for this clone: With the read ending 3 residues before the CDR3 end, the germline J gene is used to fill in that end. The chain links TRBV20-1 to TRBJ2-5; 8 bases align to TRBD2. Germline V gene data show CDR1 as DFQATT and CDR2 as SNEGSKA (reference sequence). This CDR3 contains 12 residues. V lost 6 bases, J lost 4 bases, and 4 bases stayed unmatched. CDR3 residues: CSATGGGETQYF. Incomplete CDR3 DNA: TGCAGTGCAACCGGGGGGGGAGAGACC.

Concerning this clone itself: Read data end 3 residues before the CDR3 end; the end is taken from the germline J gene. The gene calls are TRBV29-1 and TRBJ1-5, with D uncertain. CDR3 length: 13 amino acids. The V gene lost 7 bases and the J gene lost 0 bases, with 10 bases spanning the gap. The germline CDR1 and CDR2 sequences are SQVTM and ANQGSEA. CDR3 protein: CSAAVRSNQPQHF. The CDR3 DNA, read in part, is TGCAGCGCCGCGGTTCGTAGCAATCAGCCC. The full variable domain, completed using reference TRBV29-1 and TRBJ1-5, is SAVISQKPSRDICQRGTSLTIQCQVDSQVTMMFWYRQQPGQSLTLIATANQGSEATYESGFVIDKFPISRPNLTFSTLTVSNMSPEDSSIYLCSAAVRSNQPQHFGDGTRLSIL.

Note on this clone: The read finishes 3 residues shy of the CDR3 end, and the germline J gene is used to complete it. The rearrangement joins TRBV18 to TRBJ1-2; 7 bases fit TRBD1. From germline, CDR1 is KGHSH and CDR2 LQKENI. The CDR3 covers 14 residues. CDR3 protein: CASSRDRSSYDYTF. CDR3 DNA, as far as it was read: TGTGCCAGCTCACGGGACAGAAGCTCCTACGAC.

Worth noting for this clone: The read finishes 3 residues shy of the CDR3 end, and the germline J gene is used to complete it. The genes are TRBV11-2 and TRBJ2-2; TRBD2 aligns across 7 bases. Per the germline V gene, CDR1 is SGHAT and CDR2 is FQNNGV. This CDR3 region has 14 residues. Germline trimming cut 3 bases from V and 3 bases from J; bases unmatched to any gene: 1. Partial CDR3 DNA: TGTGCCAGCAGCTTTCGGGGGGACACCGGGGAG. This codes for CASSFRGDTGE. The CDR3, in full, reads CASSFRGDTGELFF.

In the case of this clone: The CDR3 end is not reached by the read, which stops 3 residues before it; the germline J gene fills it in. V gene TRBV20-1 combines with J gene TRBJ2-3, with 14 bases lining up with TRBD2. Germline V gene data show CDR1 as DFQATT and CDR2 as SNEGSKA (reference sequence). The CDR3 totals 15 residues. With V trimmed by 3 bases and J by 6 bases, 5 bases remained unmatched. The CDR3 here is CSARGLAGVKDTQYF. The DNA read from the CDR3 is TGCAGTGCTAGGGGACTAGCGGGAGTGAAGGATACG.

About this clone: The read stops 3 residues short of the end of the CDR3; the missing end is completed from the germline J gene. The rearrangement links TRBV7-9 to TRBJ1-1; D is possibly TRBD1 (6 bases). The V end lost 8 bases, the J end lost 7 bases, and 11 bases lay between the germline ends. This CDR3 contains 11 residues. Germline-derived CDR1 and CDR2 are SEHNR and FQNEAQ (reference sequence). The sequenced part of the CDR3 DNA is TGTGCCAGCGTCCGAGGGGGTGAA. This sequence encodes CASVRGGE. The complete CDR3 reads CASVRGGEAFF.

Worth noting for this clone: The CDR3 goes on 3 residues after the read ends, and that part is filled in from the germline J gene. J is TRBJ2-2 and V is TRBV20-1; TRBD1 aligns across 7 bases. The CDR3 is 11 amino acids. Germline values: CDR1 DFQATT, CDR2 SNEGSKA (reference sequence). Partial CDR3 DNA: TGCAGTGCCATAATGGACAGGAGG. Translation gives CSAIMDRR. The CDR3 reads in full as CSAIMDRRLFF.

As to this clone: The CDR3 end falls 3 residues outside the read, so it is completed with the germline J gene. V usage is TRBV5-6 and J usage is TRBJ2-1, with 8 positions matching TRBD2. The V segment lost 3 bases and the J segment 9 bases; nucleotides outside the gene matches: 11. The CDR3 extends over 15 amino acids. Germline V gives CDR1 SGHDT, CDR2 YYEEEE. The CDR3 sequence: CASSSLRGRYGEQFF. The covered CDR3 bases are TGTGCCAGCAGCTCCCTTCGCGGGAGGTATGGTGAG.

With respect to this clone: The CDR3 goes on 3 residues after the read ends, and that part is filled in from the germline J gene. This chain links TRBV29-1 with TRBJ2-1; D possibly corresponds to TRBD1 (5 bases). This CDR3 comprises 15 residues. V lost 1 base and J lost 1, with 11 bases in between. CDR1 and CDR2 (germline): SQVTM, ANQGSEA. CDR3 bases read: TGCAGCGTTGAAGGAAGACAGTCTTCCTACAATGAG. Its protein product is CSVEGRQSSYNE. Given in full, the CDR3 is CSVEGRQSSYNEQFF.

As regards this clone: The CDR3 end lies 3 residues beyond the end of the read and is filled in from the germline J gene. The rearrangement joins TRBV11-2 to TRBJ2-1; perhaps TRBD1 as D (6 bases). The ends were cut back, 5 bases at V and 7 bases at J, with 12 bases in the middle. Looked up from germline, CDR1 is SGHAT and CDR2 is FQNNGV. The CDR3 spans 13 residues. The sequenced CDR3 bases are TGTGCCAGCAGCCGAGGGGGTGGGAATGAG. Protein sequence: CASSRGGGNE. The full CDR3 reads CASSRGGGNEQFF.

To note about this clone: The read terminates 3 residues before the CDR3 end, so the remaining end is supplied by the germline J gene. J is TRBJ2-5 and V is TRBV6-2 or TRBV6-3, with 8 bases fitting TRBD1. Germline CDR1 and CDR2: MNHEY and SVGEGT. Trimming took 5 bases from V and 3 from J; bases not matched to a gene: 8. This CDR3 region has 15 residues. This chain's CDR3 is CASSTRQGLEETQYF. The CDR3 bases that were read are TGTGCCAGCAGTACTCGACAGGGGTTAGAAGAGACC.

CDR3: CASTQGRDQPQHF. Partial CDR3 DNA: TGTGCCAGCACTCAGGGGAGGGATCAGCCC. V is TRBV2 and J is TRBJ1-5; tentative D call: TRBD1 (6 bases). The sequence runs out 3 residues before the end of the CDR3; the remainder is reconstructed from the germline J gene. The CDR3 extends over 13 amino acids. Germline V gene data show CDR1 as SNHLY and CDR2 as FYNNEI. The V and J ends lost 7 bases and 5 bases respectively, with 12 bases between them.

As to this clone: The read terminates 3 residues before the CDR3 end, so the remaining end is supplied by the germline J gene. The chain combines TRBV7-2 with TRBJ1-6; 9 bases fit TRBD1. The CDR3 totals 15 residues. Germline V gene data show CDR1 as SGHTA and CDR2 as FQGNSA. The V and J ends lost 5 bases and 8 bases, in that order; junction bases with no gene match: 7. Incomplete CDR3 DNA: TGTGCCAGCAGCCGTAAGGGACAGGGAGATTCACCC. This codes for CASSRKGQGDSP. The complete CDR3 sequence is CASSRKGQGDSPLHF.

Here the CDR3 reads CSARDRTARGWPNSNQPQHF. CDR3 DNA, as far as it was read: TGCAGTGCTAGAGATCGGACAGCCCGGGGATGGCCCAATAGCAATCAGCCC. The chain is built from TRBV20-1 and TRBJ1-5, with D perhaps TRBD1 (6 bases). The read ends 3 residues shy of where the CDR3 ends; the end is completed using the germline J gene. Deletions cut 0 bases from V and 0 bases from J, with 24 bases between. The CDR3 loop spans 20 amino acids. Per the germline V gene, CDR1 is DFQATT and CDR2 is SNEGSKA (reference sequence).

As for this clone: The junction differs from germline at one of its ends, possibly a read error. The read comes to an end 3 residues before the CDR3 does, leaving the germline J gene to fill in the end. Other DNA sequences in the same sample also yield this CDR3. This chain uses TRBV2 with TRBJ1-3; 10 nucleotides line up with TRBD1. In germline, CDR1 is SNHLY, CDR2 FYNNEI. The length of the CDR3 is 14 residues. The chain's CDR3 is CACRDRGSGNTIYF. CDR3 DNA, as far as it was read: TGTGCCTGTCGGGACAGGGGCTCTGGAAACACA.

Concerning this clone: From the germline J gene comes the end of the CDR3, since the read stops 3 residues before it. J is TRBJ2-7 and V is TRBV28, with D perhaps TRBD1 (6 bases). V lost 0 bases to trimming and J lost 1 base, with 13 bases between them. CDR1 and CDR2 from the germline V gene are MDHEN and SYDVKM. The CDR3 has 16 amino acids. Partial CDR3 DNA: TGTGCCAGCAGTTTATGGGACAGTACTATTTCCTACGAG. Its protein is CASSLWDSTISYE. The complete CDR3 reads CASSLWDSTISYEQYF.

Details on this clone: The junction departs from the called germline gene at one end, perhaps through a read error. With the read ending 3 residues before the CDR3 end, the germline J gene is used to fill in that end. The genes are TRBV7-7 and TRBJ2-2; TRBD2 aligns across 11 bases. CDR3 length equals 16 residues. From germline, CDR1 is SSHAT and CDR2 FNYEAQ (reference sequence). CDR3 bases read: TGTGCTAGCAGCCGACTAGCGGGAACGAACACCGGGGAG. Amino acids: CASSRLAGTNTGE. In full, the CDR3 is CASSRLAGTNTGELFF.

On this clone: The CDR3 extends 3 residues past the end of the read, so its final part is completed from the germline J gene. V is TRBV2 and J is TRBJ2-1; D is possibly TRBD1 (6 bases). Per germline, CDR1 SNHLY and CDR2 FYNNEI. V was shortened by 5 bases and J by 0 bases, with 11 bases between the two germline ends. There are 15 residues in the CDR3. The DNA read from the CDR3 is TGTGCCAGCAGTCGACAGGAGAGCTCCTACAATGAG. It encodes CASSRQESSYNE. The whole CDR3 sequence reads CASSRQESSYNEQFF.

Concerning this clone itself: The missing CDR3 end, 3 residues past where the read stops, is filled in from the germline J gene. The V gene is TRBV4-2, the J gene TRBJ2-1; possible D gene TRBD1, 6 bases. Germline values: CDR1 LGHNA, CDR2 YNFKEQ. This CDR3 is built from 14 residues. V lost 1 base to trimming and J lost 7 bases, with 11 bases between them. Incomplete CDR3 DNA: TGTGCCAGCAGCCAAGGGACAGAGGTGAATGAG. Protein: CASSQGTEVNE. The CDR3 in full is CASSQGTEVNEQFF.

As regards this clone: Within the sample, other DNA sequences also encode this same CDR3. CDR3 in amino acids: CASSAMGQRLSIYF. The sequenced part of the CDR3 DNA is TGTGCCAGCAGTGCTATGGGACAGCGTCTATCA. The chain recombines TRBV2 with TRBJ1-3, with 7 bases aligning to TRBD1. The read gets to within 3 residues of the CDR3 end, and the germline J gene fills in the rest. Germline values: CDR1 SNHLY, CDR2 FYNNEI. The length of the CDR3 is 14 residues.

Note on this clone: The observed sequence ends 3 residues before the CDR3 terminus, with the missing tail filled in from the germline J gene. This chain joins TRBV2 and TRBJ2-3; TRBD2 might be the D (6 bases). Germline lookup yields CDR1 SNHLY and CDR2 FYNNEI. Trimming pared 6 bases from V and 0 bases from J, leaving 13 bases between. The CDR3 is 15 amino acids. The part of the CDR3 DNA that was read is TGTGCCAGCAGCGCCCTAGCGACTAGCACAGATACG. It translates to CASSALATSTDT. The full CDR3 protein reads CASSALATSTDTQYF. Full variable domain (missing parts from reference TRBV2 and TRBJ2-3): EPEVTQTPSHQVTQMGQEVILRCVPISNHLYFYWYRQILGQKVEFLVSFYNNEISEKSEIFDDQFSVERPDGSNFTLKIRSTKLEDSAMYFCASSALATSTDTQYFGPGTRLTVL.

Concerning this clone: The read comes to an end 3 residues before the CDR3 does, leaving the germline J gene to fill in the end. The V gene is TRBV5-6, the J gene TRBJ1-2; D is ambiguous. CDR1 and CDR2 (germline): SGHDT, YYEEEE. Between the trimmed V and J ends, which lost 4 bases and 3 bases, there was a span of 13 bases. This CDR3 spans 14 amino acids. CDR3 DNA, as far as it was read: TGTGCCAGCAGCCCGACGGGGTGGGACTATGGC. Its protein is CASSPTGWDYG. The full CDR3 sequence reads CASSPTGWDYGYTF.

With regard to this clone: From the germline J gene comes the end of the CDR3, since the read stops 3 residues before it. This sequence joins TRBV6-1 and TRBJ1-2; D perhaps matches TRBD1 (6 bases). Per the germline V gene, CDR1 is MNHNS and CDR2 is SASEGT. This CDR3 has 13 residues. The CDR3 reads CASSALAGEGYTF. CDR3 DNA (partial): TGTGCCAGCAGTGCGTTGGCAGGGGAAGGC.

Concerning this clone: The missing CDR3 end, 3 residues past where the read stops, is filled in from the germline J gene. The chain joins TRBV2 to TRBJ1-2; a possible D gene is TRBD1 (6 bases). This CDR3 is 11 amino acids long. The germline CDR1 and CDR2 sequences are SNHLY and FYNNEI. This CDR3 is CASSPQGGYTF. CDR3 DNA (partial): TGTGCCAGCAGTCCCCAGGGGGGC.

For this clone: The sequenced fragment ends 3 residues before the CDR3 boundary, so the rest is inferred from the germline J gene. The chain carries TRBV27 and TRBJ1-6; 9 positions match TRBD1. Germline-derived CDR1 and CDR2 are MNHEY and SMNVEV (reference sequence). V was clipped by 4 bases and J by 7 bases; unmatched bases: 11. CDR3 size: 17 residues. The part of the CDR3 DNA that was read is TGTGCCAGCAGTTCCCCCCAAGGACAGGGGAGAAATTCACCC. Protein product: CASSSPQGQGRNSP. The entire CDR3 sequence reads CASSSPQGQGRNSPLHF.

For this clone: The CDR3 end falls 3 residues outside the read, so it is completed with the germline J gene. The chain has TRBV2 and TRBJ2-1; D uncertain. The CDR3 has 12 amino acids. Germline V gene sequence: CDR1 SNHLY, CDR2 FYNNEI. V lost 3 bases and J lost 4, with 4 bases in between. Partial CDR3 DNA: TGTGCCAGCAGTGATCAATACAATGAG. It codes for CASSDQYNE. The complete CDR3 sequence is CASSDQYNEQFF.

A note on this clone: The read comes to an end 3 residues before the CDR3 does, leaving the germline J gene to fill in the end. This sequence joins TRBV19 and TRBJ2-2, with 12 bases fitting TRBD1. The CDR3 has 14 amino acids. CDR1 is LNHDA and CDR2 is SQIVND in the germline V gene (reference sequence). The sequenced part of the CDR3 DNA is TGTGCCAGTAGTGGGACAGGGGGCCATGAAAAG. Translated, it gives CASSGTGGHEK. The whole CDR3 sequence is CASSGTGGHEKLFF.